This TCR beta chain was profiled in a study of T cells in Graves' hyperthyroidism and ophthalmopathy. Researchers took RNA transcripts and amplified the TCR beta CDR3 regions from them. First-round RT-PCR of the TCR CDR3 relied on the HTBI primer set. TCRdb recomputed calls from the multiplex PCR reads with MiXCR, one row per CDR3 protein. The repertoire holds 550,000 to 700,000 distinct CDR3 sequences, with 14% to 15% as singletons. The CDR3 sequence is 17 residues long. Trimming took 2 bases from V and 1 from J; bases not matched to a gene: 7. Germline CDR1 and CDR2: MNHEY and SVGEGT. Source material: blood. This sequence joins TRBV6-2 or TRBV6-3 and TRBJ2-5; 10 nucleotides agree with TRBD2. The receptor's source is a woman in her 40s with Graves' ophthalmopathy. CDR3 amino acids: CASSYPLAGDLQETQYF. The DNA of the CDR3 is TGTGCCAGCAGTTACCCCCTAGCGGGAGACCTCCAAGAGACCCAGTACTTC.